This entry features one TCR beta chain sequence. The antigen is not known. The sample comes from a study of memory CD4+ T cells and cytomegalovirus serostatus. This CDR3 region has 13 residues. Germline V gives CDR1 SNHLY, CDR2 FYNNEI. V shed 6 bases and J 4 bases; nucleotides not matched to a gene: 6. Single viable CD3+CD4+CD8-CD45RO+ cells were sorted as the memory CD4+ T cells. Sequencing used immunoSEQ multiplex PCR; TCRdb keeps in-frame clones, though not all of them. The sample lists tens of thousands of clones; 60% to 85% were seen once. Overall study results and limits: About 40% of the roughly 160 known CMV-associated TCRbeta sequences appeared in CD4+ memory.

The source material was memory CD4+ T cells from blood. This clonotype was obtained from an adult in good health and CMV-seronegative. The gene calls are TRBV2 and TRBJ2-7; TRBD2 agrees at 7 bases. CDR3 protein: CASRGREGYEQYF. CDR3 coding DNA: TGTGCCAGCAGGGGCAGGGAGGGTTACGAGCAGTACTTC.